The rows below give T cell receptor beta chains drawn from one sample of a study of T cell responses to AZD1222 COVID-19 vaccine. Data came from immunoSEQ multiplex PCR; TCRdb stores just in-frame clones and leaves some out. This sample has about 85,000 clones; roughly 87% occur once, and the top ten carry 2.2%. The source material was peripheral blood, sampled on day 0 of AZD1222 vaccination. The receptors originated from an adult in good health. CDR3s include the opening cysteine and the closing phenylalanine or tryptophan.

J: TRBJ2-1
V: TRBV3-1/TRBV3-2
CDR3: CASSQRDRYNEQFF

J: TRBJ2-3
V: TRBV9
CDR3: CASSVAGGTAGDTQYF

J: TRBJ1-5
V: TRBV3-1/TRBV3-2
CDR3: CASSQDPAGERNQPQHF

J: TRBJ1-6
V: TRBV16
CDR3: CASSLKTGERSPLHF

J: TRBJ2-2
V: TRBV6-2/TRBV6-3
CDR3: CASSSLAGAFTGELFF

J: TRBJ2-1
V: TRBV10-2
CDR3: CASSGLAGNYNEQFF

J: TRBJ1-2
V: TRBV7-8
CDR3: CASSPARGQFGYTF

J: TRBJ2-7
V: TRBV5-1
CDR3: CASHLDEGNEQYF

J: TRBJ1-1
V: TRBV28
CDR3: CASSLENRNTEAFF

J: TRBJ1-2
V: TRBV19
CDR3: CASSISGTGIYGYTF

J: TRBJ2-1
V: TRBV3-1/TRBV3-2
CDR3: CASSQDPRDNEQFF

J: TRBJ2-3
V: TRBV19
CDR3: CASRLGTSGILDTQYF

J: TRBJ1-6
V: TRBV5-4
CDR3: CASRLRMDANSPLHF

J: TRBJ1-4
V: TRBV7-9
CDR3: CASSLGGSTNEKLFF

J: TRBJ2-1
V: TRBV5-8
CDR3: CASSLGQGAFGEQFF

J: TRBJ1-1
V: TRBV5-5
CDR3: CASSLYSQGQTEAFF

J: TRBJ2-1
V: TRBV21-1
CDR3: CASSKGQKEFYSYNEQFF

J: TRBJ2-7
V: TRBV7-2
CDR3: CASSLHNEQYF

J: TRBJ2-1
V: TRBV13
CDR3: CASSLGSGGQFF

J: TRBJ2-7
V: TRBV2
CDR3: CASRSTSASYEQYF

J: TRBJ2-1
V: TRBV5-4
CDR3: CASSYRTSGGYNEQFF

J: TRBJ1-2
V: TRBV6-6
CDR3: CASTPRQSSYGYTF

J: TRBJ2-3
V: TRBV5-1
CDR3: CASSLVAPRSRDTQYF

J: TRBJ2-1
V: TRBV7-2
CDR3: CASSRLLSGGASNEQFF

J: TRBJ2-4
V: TRBV6-5
CDR3: CASSLGTSGTPYF

J: TRBJ1-1
V: TRBV5-6
CDR3: CASSFYLRRDTEAFF

J: TRBJ2-2
V: TRBV11-3
CDR3: CASSSGGFAGELFF

J: TRBJ1-1
V: TRBV30
CDR3: CAWRGQGIGEAFF

J: TRBJ1-1
V: TRBV5-1
CDR3: CASSLEGTSTEAFF

J: TRBJ1-6
V: TRBV20-1
CDR3: CSASLGQLLHF

J: TRBJ2-2
V: TRBV9
CDR3: CASSEDRMNTGELFF

J: TRBJ2-7
V: TRBV5-1
CDR3: CASGPAAAYEQYF

J: TRBJ2-1
V: TRBV20-1
CDR3: CSASGGRAPGNEQFF

J: TRBJ2-7
V: TRBV11-2
CDR3: CASSLVGQQGAREQYF

J: TRBJ2-7
V: TRBV6-5
CDR3: CASRTGVWSYEQYF

J: TRBJ2-4
V: TRBV21-1
CDR3: CASSKNKWNPAKNIQYF

J: TRBJ2-1
V: TRBV27
CDR3: CASSGQGARAEQFF

J: TRBJ2-7
V: TRBV2
CDR3: CASGSGTGTYEQYF

J: TRBJ2-3
V: TRBV5-1
CDR3: CASSLGASVADTQYF

J: TRBJ2-1
V: TRBV6-5
CDR3: CASTGTGGAYNEQFF

J: TRBJ2-3
V: TRBV5-1
CDR3: CASSFQRGGFTDTQYF

J: TRBJ2-2
V: TRBV30
CDR3: CAWSRGGLTGELFF

J: TRBJ1-6
V: TRBV3-1/TRBV3-2
CDR3: CASSNRAGGNSPLHF

J: TRBJ2-1
V: TRBV2
CDR3: CASKLGLNNEQFF

J: TRBJ1-1
V: TRBV19
CDR3: CASNPGGAGNTEAFF

J: TRBJ1-2
V: TRBV6-5
CDR3: CASSPGTGRYGYTF

J: TRBJ1-1
V: TRBV6-5
CDR3: CASSGLRGVNTEAFF

J: TRBJ1-4
V: TRBV5-4
CDR3: CASSFAGLDEKLFF

J: TRBJ1-5
V: TRBV24-1
CDR3: CATSDTGSNQPQHF

J: TRBJ1-5
V: TRBV27
CDR3: CASSPRGDDNQPQHF

J: TRBJ1-4
V: TRBV18
CDR3: CASSPRSHNEKLFF

J: TRBJ2-3
V: TRBV6-5
CDR3: CASTSGVRTDTQYF

J: TRBJ2-3
V: TRBV20-1
CDR3: CSASLIKGADTQYF

J: TRBJ2-3
V: TRBV30
CDR3: CAWSVVSAVTDTQYF

J: TRBJ1-5
V: TRBV11-2
CDR3: CASSSSGQSQPQHF